This paragraph covers one TCR beta chain sequence. Original handling: Reference gene primer amplification gave nucleated cell count estimates. The protocol was immunoSEQ multiplex PCR, while the TCRdb copy is restricted to in-frame clones and leaves out a portion. Clone size and V and J calls were adopted from that table, with D and trimming inferred from the DNA. This sample yields approximately 190,000 clones, of which around 79% are seen a single time; approximately 15% belongs to the top ten. The record originates from a study of blood T cell repertoires in COVID-19. Whole-study context: From the United States, Italy and Spain came samples of acute and convalescent COVID-19. PBMCs, B-cell-depleted T cells, or T cells provided the cDNA or gDNA that made up the material.

Germline loops: CDR1 LGHNA, CDR2 YSLEER. The V end lost 0 bases, the J end lost 4 bases, and 4 bases lay between the germline ends. CDR3 size: 13 residues. The chain couples TRBV4-3 to TRBJ1-5; D remains unclear. This clonotype was sampled from a man in his sixties with active or convalescent COVID-19. The sequencing sample was made of peripheral blood. CDR3: CASSQDQNQPQHF. The CDR3 DNA reads TGCGCCAGCAGCCAAGATCAAAATCAGCCCCAGCATTTT.